This T cell receptor beta chain was identified in a study of CXCR3-negative and CXCR3-positive naive CD8 T cells. Findings and caveats of the study: Whereas memory cells differed, naive CXCR3-negative and CXCR3-positive cells shared similar TRBV-TRBJ usage.

At roughly 300,000 cells each, triplicate sorts were carried out for each CD8+ T cell subset. In the case of this clonotype: Its specificity is not known.

This CDR3 has 13 residues. Germline values: CDR1 MDHEN, CDR2 SYDVKM. All TRB cDNA libraries came from 5' RACE performed with UMI labels. Each CDR3 protein gets one entry in TCRdb, which reprocessed the 5' RACE reads and gives no DNA. This sample's table has approximately 40,000 distinct CDR3 sequences. The sequence was obtained from a human donor in good health. Some clones in this sample may be carry-over from other donors' samples. The V gene is TRBV28, the J gene TRBJ2-7; TCRdb reports TRBD1, a call that lacks DNA to check it against. The specimen sequenced was memory CD8+ T cells from blood. CDR3 protein: CASSWDRSYEQYF. The whole variable domain, filled in from reference TRBV28 and TRBJ2-7, reads DVKVTQSSRYLVKRTGEKVFLECVQDMDHENMFWYRQDPGLGLRLIYFSYDVKMKEKGDIPEGYSVSREKKERFSLILESASTNQTSMYLCASSWDRSYEQYFGPGTRLTVT.